This TCR beta chain was documented in a study of blood T cell repertoires in COVID-19 (dated by TCRdb to between 2020 and 2021). With regard to the full study: The collaborator samples originated in the United States, Italy and Spain and spanned the acute and convalescent phases of COVID-19. The material from the prospective study consisted of cDNA or gDNA derived from T cells, B-cell-depleted T cells, or PBMCs. Deeply sampled blood TCRbeta repertoires from subjects exposed to, actively infected with, or recovered from COVID-19 were included in the dataset. The repertoires were released in a freely available public database meant as a resource for research on the immune response to SARS-CoV-2. Samples came from the ongoing ImmuneRACE study (first 160 participants) plus 1,254 subjects from 6 global collaborators. Sample metadata almost always included a de-identified subject ID, COVID-19 status, age in years and sex. Where HLA class I and class II types were available, the types were taken from metadata supplied by the sample provider, not from assay-based typing.

TCRbeta CDR3 regions were amplified from genomic DNA by means of the immunoSEQ Assay, a bias-controlled multiplex PCR. The study's processing was this. Nucleated cell counts per sample were estimated from amplification of reference gene primers within the assay. To quantify the absolute abundance of each unique TCRbeta CDR3 rearrangement, sequence reads were collapsed and filtered. Productive Simpson clonality was computed per sample as the square root of Simpson's diversity index over productive rearrangements. The clones in this table, taken by TCRdb from immuneACCESS, are in-frame only. Not every clone is retained; where verified, under half of the shortfall comes from an unresolved V gene, and the cause of the rest is unknown. V and J calls and clone size come straight from that table; D and trimming were deduced from the DNA. A total of roughly 100,000 clones appear in this sample, 85% to 90% of them only once. Clones ranked in the top ten supply more than 4% of the sample.

On the study overall, not on this receptor specifically: Clinical and demographic metadata were provided uncurated, with the amount varying by source and participant.

Each collaborating institution followed its own protocols to collect whole blood in K2EDTA tubes. For TCRbeta analysis, collaborators shipped samples as frozen whole blood, isolated PBMCs, or DNA extracted from either of those sample types. Taken from the germline V gene, the CDR1 and CDR2 loops are SGHRS and YFSETQ. Counted from cysteine to phenylalanine, this CDR3 has 16 amino acids. The CDR3 DNA has 48 bases and is translated from base 1. Compared with germline, V lacks 7 bases and J lacks 2 bases; bases without a gene match: 9. Comments on this clone: Its antigen remains unidentified. Base-call qualities are not available, and no considerably larger clone is one nucleotide away.

Sequenced input: peripheral blood. This TCR came from a man over 45 with acute or convalescent COVID-19. Recombination linked TRBV5-1 to TRBJ2-5, and TRBD2 matches 12 of the central bases. For the CDR3, the sequence is CASRLPGTSGQETQYF. The bases are TGCGCCAGCCGGCTACCGGGGACTAGCGGGCAAGAGACCCAGTACTTC.